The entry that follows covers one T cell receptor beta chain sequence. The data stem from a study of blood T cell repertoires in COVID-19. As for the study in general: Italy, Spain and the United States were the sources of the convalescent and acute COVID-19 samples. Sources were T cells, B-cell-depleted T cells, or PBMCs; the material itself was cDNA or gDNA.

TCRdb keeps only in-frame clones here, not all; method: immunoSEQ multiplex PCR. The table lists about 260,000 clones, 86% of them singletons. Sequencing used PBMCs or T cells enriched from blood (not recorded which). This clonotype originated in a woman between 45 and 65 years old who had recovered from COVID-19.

CDR3 in DNA: TGCGCCAGCAGTCCCTCGGGGGGCCACGAGCAGTACTTC. Residues: CASSPSGGHEQYF. The chain employs TRBV10-1 and TRBJ2-7; D may be TRBD2 (7 bases). The germline V and J ends were trimmed by 5 bases and 5 bases, with 13 bases remaining between them. Germline V gene data show CDR1 as WNHNN and CDR2 as SYGVQD (reference sequence). This CDR3 contains 13 residues.